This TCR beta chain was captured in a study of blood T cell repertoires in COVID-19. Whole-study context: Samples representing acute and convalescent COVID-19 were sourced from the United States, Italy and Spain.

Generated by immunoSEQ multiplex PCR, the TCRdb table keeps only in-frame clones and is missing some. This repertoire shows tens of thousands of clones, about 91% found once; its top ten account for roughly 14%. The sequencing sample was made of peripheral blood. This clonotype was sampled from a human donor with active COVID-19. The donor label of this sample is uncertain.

CDR3 DNA sequence: TGTGCCAGCAGCCAAGGTCCAGGGTCTAACTATGGCTACACCTTC. Its protein is CASSQGPGSNYGYTF. The rearrangement links TRBV3-1 (or the pseudogene TRBV3-2) to TRBJ1-2, with D tentatively TRBD1 (5 bases). The germline CDR1 and CDR2 sequences are LGHDT and YNNKEL (reference sequence). V lost 1 base and J lost 0, with 9 bases in between. The CDR3 is made up of 15 amino acids.